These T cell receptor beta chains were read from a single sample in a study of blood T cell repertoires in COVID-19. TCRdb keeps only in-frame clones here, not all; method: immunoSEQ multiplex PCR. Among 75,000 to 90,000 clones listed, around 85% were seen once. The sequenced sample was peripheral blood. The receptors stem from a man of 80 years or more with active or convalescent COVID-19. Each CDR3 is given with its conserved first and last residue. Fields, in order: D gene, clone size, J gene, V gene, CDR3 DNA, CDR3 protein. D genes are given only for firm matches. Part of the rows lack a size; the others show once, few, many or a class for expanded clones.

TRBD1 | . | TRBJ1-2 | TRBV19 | TGTGCCAGTAGTATCACCGGGACAGTTGACTATGGCTACACCTTC | CASSITGTVDYGYTF
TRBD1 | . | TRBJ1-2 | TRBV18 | TGTGCCAGCTCACCGGACAGGGACCAAGGCTACACCTTC | CASSPDRDQGYTF
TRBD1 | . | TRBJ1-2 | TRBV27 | TGTGCCAGCGGCAGGGGGCGCGAGGGCTACACCTTC | CASGRGREGYTF
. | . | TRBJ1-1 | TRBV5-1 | TGCGCCAGCAGCTTGAGAGGAGTGGCGAACACTGAAGCTTTCTTT | CASSLRGVANTEAFF
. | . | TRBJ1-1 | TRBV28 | TGTGCCAGCAGCTTGACCTGGAGCCCGGTGGCTTTCTTT | CASSLTWSPVAFF
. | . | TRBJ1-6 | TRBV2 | TGTGCCAGCAGCCGGAAGGGGGGGCCAGCTAATTCACCCCTCCACTTT | CASSRKGGPANSPLHF
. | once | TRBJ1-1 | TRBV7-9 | TGTGCCAGCAGCTTAGGAGTCACTGAAGCTTTCTTT | CASSLGVTEAFF
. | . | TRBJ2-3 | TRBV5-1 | TGCGCCAGCAGAAAAGGGGGATCCGGCACAGATACGCAGTATTTT | CASRKGGSGTDTQYF
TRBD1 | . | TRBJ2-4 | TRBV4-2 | TGTGCCAGCAGCCAGACCGGGACAGGGGCAAACATTCAGTACTTC | CASSQTGTGANIQYF
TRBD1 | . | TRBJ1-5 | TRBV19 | TGTGCCAGTAGTACCCGACAGGGGGCAAAGCAGCCCCAGCATTTT | CASSTRQGAKQPQHF
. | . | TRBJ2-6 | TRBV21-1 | TGTGCCAGCACCTACGACAGGACAAGGTCTAAAGGGGCCAACGTCCTGACTTTC | CASTYDRTRSKGANVLTF
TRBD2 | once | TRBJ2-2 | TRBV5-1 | TGCGCCAGCAGCAACAACCCGGGACTAGCGACCACCGGGGAGCTGTTTTTT | CASSNNPGLATTGELFF
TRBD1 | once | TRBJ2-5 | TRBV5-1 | TGCGCCAGCAGCTTGGATTCGACAGGGGGAGGGGAGACCCAGTACTTC | CASSLDSTGGGETQYF
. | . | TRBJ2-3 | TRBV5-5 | TGTGCCAGCAGCCGTCTCGCAGATACGCAGTATTTT | CASSRLADTQYF
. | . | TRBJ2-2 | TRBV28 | TGTGCCAGCAGATCCCGGCCTAGCCCTAACACCGGGGAGCTGTTTTTT | CASRSRPSPNTGELFF
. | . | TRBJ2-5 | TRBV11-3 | TGTGCCAGCAGCCCTGGGCAAAGACAAGAGACCCAGTACTTC | CASSPGQRQETQYF
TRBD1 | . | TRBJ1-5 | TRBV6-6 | TGTGCCAGCAGACGAGCGGGACAGGGGCCGTATAGCAATCAGCCCCAGCATTTT | CASRRAGQGPYSNQPQHF
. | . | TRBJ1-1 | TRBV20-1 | TGCAGTGCTAGTGGGACTGGGAACACTGAAGCTTTCTTT | CSASGTGNTEAFF
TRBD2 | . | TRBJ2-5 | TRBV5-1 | TGCGCCAGCAGCTCTCTGACTAGCGGGAGTGTTAGAGAGACCCAGTACTTC | CASSSLTSGSVRETQYF
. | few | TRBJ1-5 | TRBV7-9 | TGTGCCAGCAGCTTAGTTGCAGGGGCAGGTTCCAATCAGCCCCAGCATTTT | CASSLVAGAGSNQPQHF
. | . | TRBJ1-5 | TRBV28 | TGTGCCAGCAGTTTGGACACCCAGCCCCAGCATTTT | CASSLDTQPQHF
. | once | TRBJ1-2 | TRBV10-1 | TGCGCCAGCAGTGAGCGGCGGGCCGGTGGCTACACCTTC | CASSERRAGGYTF
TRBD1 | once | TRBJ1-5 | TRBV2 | TGTGCCAGCAGTGAACGTCCTTGGACAGGGGGAAATCAGCCCCAGCATTTT | CASSERPWTGGNQPQHF
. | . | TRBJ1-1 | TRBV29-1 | TGCAGCGTTGGTTTCACAGTGAACACTGAAGCTTTCTTT | CSVGFTVNTEAFF
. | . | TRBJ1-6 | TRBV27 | TGTGCCAGCAGTCGCCTTTCGACAACAGGGATCAATTCACCCCTCCACTTT | CASSRLSTTGINSPLHF
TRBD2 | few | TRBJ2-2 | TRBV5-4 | TGTGCCAGCAGACGAGAGCGGGAGTCGGTCGGGGAGCTGTTTTTT | CASRRERESVGELFF
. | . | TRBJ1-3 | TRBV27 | TGTGCCAGCAGCGTCAGGGGTGGAAACACCATATATTTT | CASSVRGGNTIYF
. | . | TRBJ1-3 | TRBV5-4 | TGTGCCAGCAGCTTGGACATAAGCTCTGGAAACACCATATATTTT | CASSLDISSGNTIYF
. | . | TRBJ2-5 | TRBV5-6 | TGTGCCAGCAGCTTTTCGGGGGTGGAGACCCAGTACTTC | CASSFSGVETQYF
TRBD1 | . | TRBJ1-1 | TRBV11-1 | TGTGCCAGCAGCCATACCGGGACAGGGGAGACTGAAGCTTTCTTT | CASSHTGTGETEAFF
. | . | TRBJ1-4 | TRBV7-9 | TGTGCCAGCAGCTTCACAGTGGGAAAACTGTTTTTT | CASSFTVGKLFF